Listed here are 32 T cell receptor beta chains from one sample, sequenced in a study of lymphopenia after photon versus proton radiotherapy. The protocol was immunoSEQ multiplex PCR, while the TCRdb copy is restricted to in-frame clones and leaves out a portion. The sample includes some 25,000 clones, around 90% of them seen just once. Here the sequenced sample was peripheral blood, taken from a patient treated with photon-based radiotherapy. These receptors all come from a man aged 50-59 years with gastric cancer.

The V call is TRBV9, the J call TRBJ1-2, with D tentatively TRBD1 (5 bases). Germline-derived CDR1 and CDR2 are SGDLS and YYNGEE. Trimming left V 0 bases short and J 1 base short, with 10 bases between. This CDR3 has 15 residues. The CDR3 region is CASSVGDGNNYGYTF. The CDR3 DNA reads TGTGCCAGCAGCGTAGGGGACGGAAATAACTATGGCTACACCTTC.

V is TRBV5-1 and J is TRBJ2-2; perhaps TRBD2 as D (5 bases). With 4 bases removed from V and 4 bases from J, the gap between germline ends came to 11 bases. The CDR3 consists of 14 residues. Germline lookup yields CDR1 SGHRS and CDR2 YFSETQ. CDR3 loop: CASSRGLSTGELFF. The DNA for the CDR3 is TGCGCCAGCAGCCGGGGTCTGAGCACCGGGGAGCTGTTTTTT.

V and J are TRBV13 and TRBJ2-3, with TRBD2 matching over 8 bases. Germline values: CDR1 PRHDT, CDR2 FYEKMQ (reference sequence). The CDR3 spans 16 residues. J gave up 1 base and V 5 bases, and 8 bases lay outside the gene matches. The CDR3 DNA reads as TGTGCCAGCAGCCGTAAGGGACTAGTTGGCACAGATACGCAGTATTTT. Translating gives CASSRKGLVGTDTQYF.

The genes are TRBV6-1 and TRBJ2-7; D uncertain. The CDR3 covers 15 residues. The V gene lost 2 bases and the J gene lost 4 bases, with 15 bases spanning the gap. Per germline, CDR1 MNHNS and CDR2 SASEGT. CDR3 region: CASSELAGSGYEQYV. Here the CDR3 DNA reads TGTGCCAGCAGTGAATTGGCAGGTTCTGGGTACGAGCAGTACGTC.

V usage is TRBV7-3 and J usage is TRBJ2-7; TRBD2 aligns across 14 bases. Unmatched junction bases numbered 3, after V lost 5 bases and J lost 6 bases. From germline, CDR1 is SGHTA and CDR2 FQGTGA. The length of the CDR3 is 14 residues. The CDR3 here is CASSEGTSGGEQYF. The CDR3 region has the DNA TGTGCCAGCAGCGAGGGGACTAGCGGGGGCGAGCAGTACTTC. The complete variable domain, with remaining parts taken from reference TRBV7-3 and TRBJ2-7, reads GAGVSQTPSNKVTEKGKYVELRCDPISGHTALYWYRQSLGQGPEFLIYFQGTGAADDSGLPNDRFFAVRPEGSVSTLKIQRTERGDSAVYLCASSEGTSGGEQYFGPGTRLTVT.

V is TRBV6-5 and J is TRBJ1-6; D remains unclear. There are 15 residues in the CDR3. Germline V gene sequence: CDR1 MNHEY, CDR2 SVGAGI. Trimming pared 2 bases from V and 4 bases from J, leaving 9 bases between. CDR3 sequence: CASSYGVNYNSPLHF. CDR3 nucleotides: TGTGCCAGCAGTTACGGGGTAAATTATAATTCACCCCTCCACTTT.

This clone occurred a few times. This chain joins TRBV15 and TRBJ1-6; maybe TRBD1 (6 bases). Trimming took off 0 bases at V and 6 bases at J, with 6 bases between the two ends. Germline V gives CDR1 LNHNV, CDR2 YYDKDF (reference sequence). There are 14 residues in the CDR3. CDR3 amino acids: CATSRDRGNSPLHF. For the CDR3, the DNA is TGTGCCACCAGCAGAGACAGGGGTAATTCACCCCTCCACTTT.

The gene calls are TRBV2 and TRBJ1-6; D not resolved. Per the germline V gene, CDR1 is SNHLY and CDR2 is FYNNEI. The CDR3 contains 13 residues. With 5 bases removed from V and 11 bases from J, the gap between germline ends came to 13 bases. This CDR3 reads CASSLMNGAPLHF. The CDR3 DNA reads TGTGCCAGCAGTCTAATGAACGGCGCACCCCTCCACTTT.

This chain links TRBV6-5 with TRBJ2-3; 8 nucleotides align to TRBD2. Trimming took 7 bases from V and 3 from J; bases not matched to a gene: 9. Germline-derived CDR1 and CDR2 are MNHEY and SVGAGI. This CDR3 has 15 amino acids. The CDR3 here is CASTDRGGKTDTQYF. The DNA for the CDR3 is TGTGCCAGCACCGATCGGGGGGGAAAGACAGATACGCAGTATTTT.

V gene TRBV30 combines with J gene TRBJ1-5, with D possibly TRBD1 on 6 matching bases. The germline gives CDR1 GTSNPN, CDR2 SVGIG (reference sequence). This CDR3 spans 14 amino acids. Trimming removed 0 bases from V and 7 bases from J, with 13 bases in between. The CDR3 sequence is CAWSVPGVWQPQHF. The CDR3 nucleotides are TGTGCCTGGAGTGTACCAGGGGTGTGGCAGCCCCAGCATTTT.

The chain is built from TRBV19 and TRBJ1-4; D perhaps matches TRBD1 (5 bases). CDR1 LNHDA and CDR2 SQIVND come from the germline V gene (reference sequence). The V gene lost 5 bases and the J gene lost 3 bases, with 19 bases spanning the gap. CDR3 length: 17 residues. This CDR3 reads CASSPRWGHRANEKLFF. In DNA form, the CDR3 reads TGTGCCAGTAGTCCCCGTTGGGGCCACCGGGCTAATGAAAAACTGTTTTTT. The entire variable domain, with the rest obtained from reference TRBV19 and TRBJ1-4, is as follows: DGGITQSPKYLFRKEGQNVTLSCEQNLNHDAMYWYRQDPGQGLRLIYYSQIVNDFQKGDIAEGYSVSREKKESFPLTVTSAQKNPTAFYLCASSPRWGHRANEKLFFGSGTQLSVL.

The CDR3 coding sequence is TGTGCCAGCAGCAAGGGACTAGCGGGGTTAGGGTTGGATACGCAGTATTTT. Amino acids: CASSKGLAGLGLDTQYF. The genes are TRBV7-9 and TRBJ2-3; 13 bases align to TRBD2. V was clipped by 5 bases and J by 6 bases; unmatched bases: 11. CDR1 SEHNR and CDR2 FQNEAQ come from the germline V gene (reference sequence). This CDR3 is 17 amino acids long.

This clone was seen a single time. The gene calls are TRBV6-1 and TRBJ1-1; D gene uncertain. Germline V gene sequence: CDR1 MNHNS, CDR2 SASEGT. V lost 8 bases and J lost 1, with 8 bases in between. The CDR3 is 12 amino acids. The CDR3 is CASFRGNTEAFF. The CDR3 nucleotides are TGTGCCAGCTTCCGGGGGAACACTGAAGCTTTCTTT.

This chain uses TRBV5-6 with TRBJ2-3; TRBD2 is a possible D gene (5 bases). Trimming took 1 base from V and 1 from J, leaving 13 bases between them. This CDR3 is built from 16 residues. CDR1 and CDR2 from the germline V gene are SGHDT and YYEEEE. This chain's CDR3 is CASSLNVVGGTDTQYF. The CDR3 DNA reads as TGTGCCAGCAGCTTGAATGTAGTCGGGGGCACAGATACGCAGTATTTT.

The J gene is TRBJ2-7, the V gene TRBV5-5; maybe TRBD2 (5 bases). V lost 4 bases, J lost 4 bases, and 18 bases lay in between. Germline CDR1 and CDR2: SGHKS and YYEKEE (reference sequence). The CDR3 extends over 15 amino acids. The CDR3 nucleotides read TGTGCCAGCAGCCAAAAGAGGGCCAGCCATTACGAGCAGTACGTC. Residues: CASSQKRASHYEQYV.

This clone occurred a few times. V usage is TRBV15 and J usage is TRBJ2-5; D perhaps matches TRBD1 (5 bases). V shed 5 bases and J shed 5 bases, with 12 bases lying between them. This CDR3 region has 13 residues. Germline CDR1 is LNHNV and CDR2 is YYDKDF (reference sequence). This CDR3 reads CATSQVAGETQYF. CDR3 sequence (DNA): TGTGCCACCAGCCAGGTAGCAGGGGAGACCCAGTACTTC.

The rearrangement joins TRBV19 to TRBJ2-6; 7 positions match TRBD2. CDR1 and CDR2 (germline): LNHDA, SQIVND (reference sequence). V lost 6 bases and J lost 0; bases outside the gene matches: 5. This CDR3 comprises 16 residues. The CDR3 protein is CASSWGGVSGANVLTF. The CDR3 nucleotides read TGTGCCAGTAGCTGGGGGGGGGTCTCTGGGGCCAACGTCCTGACTTTC.

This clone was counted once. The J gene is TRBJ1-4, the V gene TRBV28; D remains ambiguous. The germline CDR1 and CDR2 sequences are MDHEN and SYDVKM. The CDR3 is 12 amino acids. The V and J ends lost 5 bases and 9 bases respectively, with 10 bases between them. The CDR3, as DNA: TGTGCCAGCAGTCCCGGAATGAAAAAACTGTTTTTT. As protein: CASSPGMKKLFF.

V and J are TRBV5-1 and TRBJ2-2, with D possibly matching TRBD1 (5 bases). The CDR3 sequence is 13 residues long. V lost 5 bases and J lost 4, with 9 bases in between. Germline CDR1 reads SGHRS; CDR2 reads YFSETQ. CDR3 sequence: CASREGATGELFF. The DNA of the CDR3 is TGCGCCAGCAGGGAAGGGGCCACCGGGGAGCTGTTTTTT.

CDR3 sequence (DNA): TGTGCCAGCAGCCCGGACATTCGAGGAGGGGAGACCCAGTACTTC. Translation: CASSPDIRGGETQYF. This rearrangement joins TRBV14 to TRBJ2-5; maybe TRBD2 (6 bases). The length of the CDR3 is 15 residues. Germline values: CDR1 SGHDN, CDR2 FVKESK. The ends were cut back, 4 bases at V and 5 bases at J, with 17 bases in the middle. Drawing the rest from reference TRBV14 and TRBJ2-5, the complete variable domain is EAGVTQFPSHSVIEKGQTVTLRCDPISGHDNLYWYRRVMGKEIKFLLHFVKESKQDESGMPNNRFLAERTGGTYSTLKVQPAELEDSGVYFCASSPDIRGGETQYFGPGTRLLVL.

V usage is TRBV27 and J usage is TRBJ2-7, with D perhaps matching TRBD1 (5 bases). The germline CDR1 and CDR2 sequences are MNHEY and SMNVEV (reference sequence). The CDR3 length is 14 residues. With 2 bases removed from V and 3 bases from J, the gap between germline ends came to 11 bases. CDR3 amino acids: CASSLTDSYYEQYV. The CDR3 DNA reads TGTGCCAGCAGTTTAACAGACAGTTACTACGAGCAGTACGTC.

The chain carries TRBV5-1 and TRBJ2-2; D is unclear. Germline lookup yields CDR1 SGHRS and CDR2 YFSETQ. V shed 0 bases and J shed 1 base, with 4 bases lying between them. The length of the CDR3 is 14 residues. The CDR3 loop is CASSLDQNTGELFF. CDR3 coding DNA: TGCGCCAGCAGCTTGGACCAGAACACCGGGGAGCTGTTTTTT. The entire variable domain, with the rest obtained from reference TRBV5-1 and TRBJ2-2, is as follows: KAGVTQTPRYLIKTRGQQVTLSCSPISGHRSVSWYQQTPGQGLQFLFEYFSETQRNKGNFPGRFSGRQFSNSRSEMNVSTLELGDSALYLCASSLDQNTGELFFGEGSRLTVL.

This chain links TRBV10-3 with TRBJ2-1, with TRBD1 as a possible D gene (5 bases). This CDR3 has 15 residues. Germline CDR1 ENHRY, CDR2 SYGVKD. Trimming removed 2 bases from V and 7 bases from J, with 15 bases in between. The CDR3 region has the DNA TGTGCCATCAGTGAGAGGGGTACTACTGGGAATGAGCAGTTCTTC. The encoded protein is CAISERGTTGNEQFF.

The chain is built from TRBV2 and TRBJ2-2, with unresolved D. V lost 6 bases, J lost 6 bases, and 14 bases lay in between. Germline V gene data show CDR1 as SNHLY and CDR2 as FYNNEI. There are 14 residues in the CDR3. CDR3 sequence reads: CASSFWSDSGELFF. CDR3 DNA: TGTGCCAGCAGCTTTTGGTCTGACTCCGGGGAGCTGTTTTTT.

CDR3 sequence: CASSLNLAGADTQYF. In DNA, the CDR3 is TGTGCCAGCAGCTTAAATCTAGCGGGGGCAGATACGCAGTATTTT. This rearrangement joins TRBV7-3 to TRBJ2-3; 10 bases match TRBD2. Germline CDR1 and CDR2: SGHTA and FQGTGA. This CDR3 region has 15 residues. J gave up 4 bases and V 1 base, and 2 bases lay outside the gene matches.

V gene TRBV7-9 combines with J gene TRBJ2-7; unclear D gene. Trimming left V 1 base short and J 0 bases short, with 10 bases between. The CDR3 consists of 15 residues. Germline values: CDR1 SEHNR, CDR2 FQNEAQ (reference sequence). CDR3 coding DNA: TGTGCCAGCAGCTTAGGGGCCGGAAGCTCCTACGAGCAGTACGTC. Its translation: CASSLGAGSSYEQYV.

The CDR3 DNA reads TGTGCCTGGAGCAAGCCGACGTACACTGAAGCTTTCTTT. The encoded protein is CAWSKPTYTEAFF. This chain connects TRBV30 to TRBJ1-1; D unresolved. Germline V gene lookup returns CDR1 GTSNPN and CDR2 SVGIG (reference sequence). The CDR3 has 13 residues. Between the trimmed V and J ends, which lost 3 bases and 3 bases, there was a span of 11 bases.

As DNA, the CDR3 is TGTGCCAGTAGTCCCGGGCCTAAAGAGACCCAGTACTTC. Its translation is CASSPGPKETQYF. This sequence joins TRBV19 and TRBJ2-5; no clear D. V dropped 5 bases and J dropped 3 bases, with 10 bases sitting between them. Germline lookup yields CDR1 LNHDA and CDR2 SQIVND (reference sequence). The CDR3 is 13 amino acids. Filled out from reference TRBV19 and TRBJ2-5, the complete variable domain reads DGGITQSPKYLFRKEGQNVTLSCEQNLNHDAMYWYRQDPGQGLRLIYYSQIVNDFQKGDIAEGYSVSREKKESFPLTVTSAQKNPTAFYLCASSPGPKETQYFGPGTRLLVL.

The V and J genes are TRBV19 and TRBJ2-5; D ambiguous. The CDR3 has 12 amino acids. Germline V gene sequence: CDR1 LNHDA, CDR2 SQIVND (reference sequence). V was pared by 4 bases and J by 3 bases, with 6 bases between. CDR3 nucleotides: TGTGCCAGTAGTACTGCCAAAGAGACCCAGTACTTC. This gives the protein CASSTAKETQYF.

CDR3 nucleotide sequence: TGTGCCAGCAGCCGCCCCACGGGGGGGTCAGAGACCCAGTACTTC. Protein product: CASSRPTGGSETQYF. The chain has TRBV7-2 and TRBJ2-5; TRBD2 matches 8 bases. Germline lookup yields CDR1 SGHTA and CDR2 FQGNSA. The CDR3 is 15 amino acids. The V gene end was trimmed by 5 bases and the J gene end by 4 bases; junction bases not matched to a gene: 9.

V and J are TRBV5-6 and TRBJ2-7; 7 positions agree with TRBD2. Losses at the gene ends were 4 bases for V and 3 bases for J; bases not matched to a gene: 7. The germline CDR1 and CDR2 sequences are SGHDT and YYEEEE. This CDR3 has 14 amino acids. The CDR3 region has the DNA TGTGCCAGCAGCCGCGGGAGTCCGCTCTACGAGCAGTACGTC. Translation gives CASSRGSPLYEQYV.

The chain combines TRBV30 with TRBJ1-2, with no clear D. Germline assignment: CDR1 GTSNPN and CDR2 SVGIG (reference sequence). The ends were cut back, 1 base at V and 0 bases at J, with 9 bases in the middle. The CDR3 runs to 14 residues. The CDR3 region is CAWSEGTANYGYTF. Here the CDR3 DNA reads TGTGCCTGGAGTGAGGGCACCGCTAACTATGGCTACACCTTC.